This T cell receptor beta chain was documented in a study of metastatic and nonmetastatic thyroid tumors. Study-level findings and limits: The study reportedly found significantly higher TCR beta diversity in malignant thyroid tumors than benign nodules, in blood and tumor.

The entire patient cohort was treatment-naive prior to thyroid surgery. Germline loops: CDR1 DFQATT, CDR2 SNEGSKA (reference sequence). The J segment lost 4 bases and the V segment lost 0 bases, leaving 9 bases of the junction unmatched. CDR3 length equals 17 residues. This clone counts as medium-sized. Its antigen is currently unknown. TCRdb re-called the PCR reads with MiXCR. The table shows over 25,000 clones, with around a fifth occurring only once. The TCR comes from a female donor with papillary thyroid cancer or a benign thyroid nodule (not recorded which). Some clones in this sample may be carry-over from other donors' samples. V usage is TRBV20-1 and J usage is TRBJ2-2; 9 nucleotides align to TRBD2. Sequencing was done on a sample of blood. The CDR3 DNA reads as TGCAGTGCTAGAGATCCTAGCGGGAAGTTTGCCACCGGGGAGCTGTTTTTT. Translation: CSARDPSGKFATGELFF.